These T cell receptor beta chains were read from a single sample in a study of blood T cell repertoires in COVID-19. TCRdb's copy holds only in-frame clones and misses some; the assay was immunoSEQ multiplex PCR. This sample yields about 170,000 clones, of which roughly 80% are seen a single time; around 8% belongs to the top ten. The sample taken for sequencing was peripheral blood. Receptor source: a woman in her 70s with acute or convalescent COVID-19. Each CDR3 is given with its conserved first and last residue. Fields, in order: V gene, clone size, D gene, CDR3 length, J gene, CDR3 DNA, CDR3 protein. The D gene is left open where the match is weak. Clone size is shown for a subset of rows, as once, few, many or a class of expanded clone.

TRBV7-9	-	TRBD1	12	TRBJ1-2	TGTGCCGCCGGGACAGGGTTTTATGGCTACACCTTC	CAAGTGFYGYTF
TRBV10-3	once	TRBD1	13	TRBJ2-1	TGTGCCATCAGAGGGACAGCCTACAATGAGCAGTTCTTC	CAIRGTAYNEQFF
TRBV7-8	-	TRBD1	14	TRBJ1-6	TGTGCCAGCAGCGCCAGGGGGACGGGTTCACCCCTCCACTTT	CASSARGTGSPLHF
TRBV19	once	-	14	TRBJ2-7	TGTGCCAGTAGTTGGAGGACAGAGTCCTACGAGCAGTACTTC	CASSWRTESYEQYF
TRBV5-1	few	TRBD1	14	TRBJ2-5	TGCGCCAGCAGCAAAGACAGGGTGGGAGAGACCCAGTACTTC	CASSKDRVGETQYF
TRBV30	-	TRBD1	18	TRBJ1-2	TGTGCCTGGAAGGTAATGTTCGGACAGGGGGCCCTCAACTATGGCTACACCTTC	CAWKVMFGQGALNYGYTF
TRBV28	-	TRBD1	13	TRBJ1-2	TGTGCCTTTAGGGACAGTCTAAGCTATGGCTACACCTTC	CAFRDSLSYGYTF
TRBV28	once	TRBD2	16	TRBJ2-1	TGTGCCAGCAGTTTACAGATTAGCGGGGGATACAATGAGCAGTTCTTC	CASSLQISGGYNEQFF
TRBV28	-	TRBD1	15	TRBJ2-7	TGTGCCAGCAGTTTCCCCCCTGGACAGGGCTACGAGCAGTACTTC	CASSFPPGQGYEQYF
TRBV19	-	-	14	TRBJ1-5	TGTGCCAGTACCCCAGGCTTTAGCAATCAGCCCCAGCATTTT	CASTPGFSNQPQHF
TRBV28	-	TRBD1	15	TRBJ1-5	TGTGCCAGCAGTTCCATCGGACAGGGCAATCAGCCCCAGCATTTT	CASSSIGQGNQPQHF
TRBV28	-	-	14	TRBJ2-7	TGTGCCAGCAGTTTAAACAGTAAACCCTACGAGCAGTACTTC	CASSLNSKPYEQYF
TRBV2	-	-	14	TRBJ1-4	TGTGCCAGTCGAACAGGACAGAGCTTAGGGGAACTGTTTTTT	CASRTGQSLGELFF
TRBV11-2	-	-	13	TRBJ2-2	TGTGCCAGCGGTTCAGGAATAAGCGGGGAGCTGTTTTTT	CASGSGISGELFF
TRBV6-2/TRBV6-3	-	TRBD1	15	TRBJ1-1	TGTGCCAGCAGTACGGGACAGGGGATCGACACTGAAGCTTTCTTT	CASSTGQGIDTEAFF
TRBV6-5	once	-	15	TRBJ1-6	TGTGCCAGCCAGGCGGTCAGGGTGGTATATTCACCCCTCCACTTT	CASQAVRVVYSPLHF
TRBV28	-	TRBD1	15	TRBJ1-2	TGTGCCAGCAGTTTAAGTCAGGGGGCAATCTATGGCTACACCTTC	CASSLSQGAIYGYTF
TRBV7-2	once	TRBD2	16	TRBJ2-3	TGTGCCAGCAGCTTATGGGGCGGGGGGGCGACAGATACGCAGTATTTT	CASSLWGGGATDTQYF
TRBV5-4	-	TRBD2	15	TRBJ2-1	TGTGCCAGCAGCATACTAGCGACTTCCTACAATGAGCAGTTCTTC	CASSILATSYNEQFF
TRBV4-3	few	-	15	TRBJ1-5	TGCGCCAGCAGCCAAGATTCCCAGGGGAGTCAGCCCCAGCATTTT	CASSQDSQGSQPQHF
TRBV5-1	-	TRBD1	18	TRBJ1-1	TGCGCCAGCAGCTTCTCCCGGGACAGGGGTTTCGTAGACACTGAAGCTTTCTTT	CASSFSRDRGFVDTEAFF
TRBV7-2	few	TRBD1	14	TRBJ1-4	TGTGCCAGCAGGCAACAGGGGACTAATGAAAAACTGTTTTTT	CASRQQGTNEKLFF
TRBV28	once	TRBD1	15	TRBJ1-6	TGTGCCAGCAGTTTCTACCGGGACAGGGAATCACCCCTCCACTTT	CASSFYRDRESPLHF
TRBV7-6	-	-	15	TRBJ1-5	TGTGCCAGCAGCCTCGACACCACTCGTAATCAGCCCCAGCATTTT	CASSLDTTRNQPQHF
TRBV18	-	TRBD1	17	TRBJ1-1	TGTGCCAGCTCACCAAGGGACCCGGGACAGGGGAGCACTGAAGCTTTCTTT	CASSPRDPGQGSTEAFF
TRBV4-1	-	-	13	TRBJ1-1	TGCGCCAGCAGCCAATGGGGGGGCACTGAAGCTTTCTTT	CASSQWGGTEAFF
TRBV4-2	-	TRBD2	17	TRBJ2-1	TGTGCCAGCAGCCAAGGGACTAGCGGGGGGGCCGACAATGAGCAGTTCTTC	CASSQGTSGGADNEQFF
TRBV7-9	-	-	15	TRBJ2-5	TGTGCCAGCAGCTTAGGGCAGGGTAGGCAAGAGACCCAGTACTTC	CASSLGQGRQETQYF
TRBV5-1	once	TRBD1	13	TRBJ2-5	TGCGCCAGCGGGACAGGGAATCAAGAGACCCAGTACTTC	CASGTGNQETQYF
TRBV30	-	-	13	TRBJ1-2	TGTGCCTGGAGTGTACTAGGGAATAATGGCTACACCTTC	CAWSVLGNNGYTF
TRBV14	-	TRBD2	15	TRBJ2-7	TGTGCCAGCAGCGACCTAGCGGGGGGTTCCTACGAGCAGTACTTC	CASSDLAGGSYEQYF
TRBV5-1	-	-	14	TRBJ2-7	TGCGCCAGCAGCTTGGACCAGGGACTCGGCGAGCAGTACTTC	CASSLDQGLGEQYF
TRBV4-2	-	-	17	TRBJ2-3	TGTGCCAGCAGCCAAAGCCCGGGACTCCGAGGCACAGATACGCAGTATTTT	CASSQSPGLRGTDTQYF
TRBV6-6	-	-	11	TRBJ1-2	TGTGCCAGCGGGCAGGGCTATGGCTACACCTTC	CASGQGYGYTF
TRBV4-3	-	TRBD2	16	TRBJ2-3	TGCGCCAGCAGCCAAGAGGCGGGAGCAAGCACAGATACGCAGTATTTT	CASSQEAGASTDTQYF
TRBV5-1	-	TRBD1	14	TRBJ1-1	TGCGCCAGCAGTCCGGACAGGGGGAACACTGAAGCTTTCTTT	CASSPDRGNTEAFF
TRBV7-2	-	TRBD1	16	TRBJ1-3	TGTGCCAGCAGCCCACAACAGGGGGCAGTGGGAAACACCATATATTTT	CASSPQQGAVGNTIYF
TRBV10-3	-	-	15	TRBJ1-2	TGTGCCATCAGTGAGTCTCAAGTCCAAACTAATGGCTACACCTTC	CAISESQVQTNGYTF
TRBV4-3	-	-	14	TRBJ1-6	TGCGCCAGCAGCCACCGGGATTCTAATTCACCCCTCCACTTT	CASSHRDSNSPLHF
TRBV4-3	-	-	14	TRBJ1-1	TGCGCCAGCAGCCGCTTCTCGAGGGACACTGAAGCTTTCTTT	CASSRFSRDTEAFF
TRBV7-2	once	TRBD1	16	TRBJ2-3	TGTGCCAGCAGCAAATGGACAGGGATAAGCACAGATACGCAGTATTTT	CASSKWTGISTDTQYF
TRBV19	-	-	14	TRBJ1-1	TGTGCCAGTAGTATCGGGGAAGTAGGGACTGAAGCTTTCTTT	CASSIGEVGTEAFF
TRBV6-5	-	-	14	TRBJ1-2	TGTGCCAGCACCCCAGGGTTGGCGCCGAGGGGCTACACCTTC	CASTPGLAPRGYTF
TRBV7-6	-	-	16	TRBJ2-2	TGTGCCAGCAGCTTAGGAGGCATATCGAACACCGGGGAGCTGTTTTTT	CASSLGGISNTGELFF
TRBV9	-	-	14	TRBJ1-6	TGTGCCAGCAGCGTAGGGACATATAATTCACCCCTCCACTTT	CASSVGTYNSPLHF
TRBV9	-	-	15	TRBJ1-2	TGTGCCAGCAGCGTAGGGGTCGAGGTTACCTATGGCTACACCTTC	CASSVGVEVTYGYTF
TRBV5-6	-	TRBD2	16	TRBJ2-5	TGTGCCAGCAGCCGGGTCGGCGGGGGACCACAAGAGACCCAGTACTTC	CASSRVGGGPQETQYF